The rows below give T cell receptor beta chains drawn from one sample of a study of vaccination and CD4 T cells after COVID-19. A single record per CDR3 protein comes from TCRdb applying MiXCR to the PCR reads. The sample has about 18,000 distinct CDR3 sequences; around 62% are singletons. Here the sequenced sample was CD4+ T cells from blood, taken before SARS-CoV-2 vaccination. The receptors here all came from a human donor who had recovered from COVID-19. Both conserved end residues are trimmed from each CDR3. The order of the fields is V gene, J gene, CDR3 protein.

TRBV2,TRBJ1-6,ASRRTGQSSYNSPLH
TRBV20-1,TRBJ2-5,SASHRRGGPGQTQY
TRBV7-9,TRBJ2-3,ASSLATGARADTQY
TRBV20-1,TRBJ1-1,SAIQQLNAF
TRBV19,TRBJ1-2,ASSTGRWGASGYT
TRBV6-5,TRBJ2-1,ASSYRRSDEQF
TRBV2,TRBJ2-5,AWGRGDKETQY
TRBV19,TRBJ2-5,ASSTTGVGETQY
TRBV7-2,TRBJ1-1,ASSLEARAQAF
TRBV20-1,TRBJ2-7,SARVRGSYEQY
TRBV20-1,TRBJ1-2,SARERLGDGYT
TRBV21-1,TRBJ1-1,ASLGQPNTEAF
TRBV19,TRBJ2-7,ASSMGPSYEQY
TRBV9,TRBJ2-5,ASSVGGWLRVGETQY
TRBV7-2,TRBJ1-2,ASSLDRVYGYT
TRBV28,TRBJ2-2,ASSLLGASGSSKTGELF
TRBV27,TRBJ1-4,ASANRGREKLF
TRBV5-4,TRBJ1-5,ASSSQGLNQPQH
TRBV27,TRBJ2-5,ASSRRHQETQY
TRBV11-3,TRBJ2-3,ASSLGRREIDTDTQY
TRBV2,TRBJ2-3,ASTRINRGYGTDTQY
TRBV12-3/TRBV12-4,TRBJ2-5,ASSTGLAGGPGETQY
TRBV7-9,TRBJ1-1,ASSRVGTEAF
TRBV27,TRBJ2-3,ASSSTGRTTSEY
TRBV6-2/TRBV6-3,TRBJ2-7,ASTFEGGYLSYEQY
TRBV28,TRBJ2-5,ASSSMDINLGETQY
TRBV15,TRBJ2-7,ATSKYSGTSGANYEQY
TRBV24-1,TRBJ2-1,ATSRLAGGPHNEQF
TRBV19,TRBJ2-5,ASMGTGTETQY
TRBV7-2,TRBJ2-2,ASRKSGTGPTGELF
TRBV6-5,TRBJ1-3,ASSSEGEPGNTIY
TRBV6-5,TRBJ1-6,ASSYYTVGGNHSPLH
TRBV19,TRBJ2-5,ASNEADREETQY
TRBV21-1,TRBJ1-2,ASSKWGPGPPNYGYT
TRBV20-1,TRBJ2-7,SARPGTEQY
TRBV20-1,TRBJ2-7,SARDPPQESYEQY
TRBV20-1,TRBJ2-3,SAPGLAGSRTQY